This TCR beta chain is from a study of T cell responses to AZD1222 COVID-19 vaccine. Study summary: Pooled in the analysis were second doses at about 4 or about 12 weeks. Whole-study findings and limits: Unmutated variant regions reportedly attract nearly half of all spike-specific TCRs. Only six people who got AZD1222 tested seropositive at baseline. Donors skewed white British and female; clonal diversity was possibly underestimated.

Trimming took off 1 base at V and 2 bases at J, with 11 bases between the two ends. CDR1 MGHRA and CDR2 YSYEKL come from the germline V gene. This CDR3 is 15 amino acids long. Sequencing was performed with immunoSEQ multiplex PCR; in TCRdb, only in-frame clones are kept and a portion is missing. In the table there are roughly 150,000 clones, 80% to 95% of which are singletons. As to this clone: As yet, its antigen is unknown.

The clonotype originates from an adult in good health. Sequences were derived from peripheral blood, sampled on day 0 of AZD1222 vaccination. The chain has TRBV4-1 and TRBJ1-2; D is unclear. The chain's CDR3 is CASSQVADPNYGYTF. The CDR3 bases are TGCGCCAGCAGCCAAGTTGCTGACCCGAACTATGGCTACACCTTC.